The present T cell receptor (beta chain) was sequenced within a study of blood T cell repertoires in COVID-19 (dated by TCRdb to 2018 to 2021). The study in broad terms: Samples from collaborators originated in the United States, Italy and Spain and spanned both the acute and convalescent phases of COVID-19. The material from the prospective study consisted of cDNA or gDNA derived from T cells, B-cell-depleted T cells, or PBMCs. Subjects who had been exposed to COVID-19, were actively infected with it, or had recovered from it provided the deeply sampled blood TCRbeta repertoires that made up the dataset. A de-identified subject ID, COVID-19 status, age in years and sex were almost always included in the sample metadata. HLA class I and class II types, where available, came from metadata supplied by the sample provider rather than from assay-based typing. The samples were drawn from two sources: the first 160 participants of the ongoing ImmuneRACE study, and 1,254 subjects contributed by 6 global collaborators. The repertoires were released in a freely available public database meant as a resource for research on the immune response to SARS-CoV-2. The investigation overall reported the following: The amount of clinical and demographic metadata varied by source and participant and was provided uncurated.

Collaborating institutions collected whole blood in K2EDTA tubes following their own protocols. For TCRbeta analysis, collaborator samples were shipped as frozen whole blood, as isolated PBMCs, or as DNA extracted from either sample type. The immunoSEQ Assay, a bias-controlled multiplex PCR, was used to amplify TCRbeta CDR3 regions from genomic DNA. Processing in the source paper ran as follows. Within the assay, amplification of reference gene primers was used to estimate how many nucleated cells each sample contained. To quantify the absolute abundance of each unique TCRbeta CDR3 rearrangement, sequence reads were collapsed and filtered. For each sample, productive Simpson clonality was calculated as the square root of Simpson's diversity index across productive rearrangements. TCRdb provides this immuneACCESS table in a form limited to in-frame rearrangements. Some clones are lacking; in checked studies, under half of them reflect an unresolved V gene, and why the rest are absent is not known. V and J calls and clone size are those listed in that table; D and trimming were worked out from the DNA. The table for this sample lists tens of thousands of clones; roughly 85% of them were counted only once. The leading ten clones occupy around 38% of the sample.

A note on this clone: Which antigen it targets is not known. It has no much larger one-base neighbor in the sample; base qualities were not kept.

The material sequenced was peripheral blood. This TCR was sampled from a man older than 75 with acute or convalescent COVID-19.

The CDR3 reads as follows: CASSAGTGVGNQPQHF. The DNA sequence follows: TGTGCCAGCAGCGCAGGGACAGGGGTTGGGAATCAGCCCCAGCATTTT. The chain was built from TRBV25-1 and TRBJ1-5, and 10 junction bases match TRBD1. According to the germline V gene, CDR1 reads MGHDK and CDR2 reads SYGVNS. Inclusive of the bounding cysteine and phenylalanine, the CDR3 is 16 residues long. CDR3 DNA only is kept here, 48 bases in frame from base 1. V is trimmed back by 6 bases and J by 4 bases, and the junction contains 9 bases that no gene match accounts for.